This T cell receptor beta chain was sequenced for a study of cytomegalovirus exposure and HLA in healthy donors. PCR involved 60 Vbeta and 13 Jbeta primers. The method was immunoSEQ multiplex PCR; TCRdb's version includes in-frame clones alone and lacks a portion of them. The sample includes over 150,000 clones, around 83% of them seen just once. The CDR3 spans 15 residues. Germline assignment: CDR1 SGHDT and CDR2 YYEEEE. V was cut by 4 bases and J by 2 bases, with 16 bases left in between. This clone was seen only a few times. The antigen is not known. Study results and limitations: Specificity of three CMV-associated chains for CMV antigens was verified in vitro. The listing of 160 or so TCR beta chains classed them as cytomegalovirus-associated.

The sequenced sample consisted of PBMCs. The J gene is TRBJ2-7, the V gene TRBV5-6, with D hard to call. The TCR originated in a man in his forties or fifties in good health and CMV-seronegative. The DNA of the CDR3 is TGTGCCAGCAGCAATCAGGCCCTCCCCCCCTACGAGCAGTACTTC. This codes for CASSNQALPPYEQYF.